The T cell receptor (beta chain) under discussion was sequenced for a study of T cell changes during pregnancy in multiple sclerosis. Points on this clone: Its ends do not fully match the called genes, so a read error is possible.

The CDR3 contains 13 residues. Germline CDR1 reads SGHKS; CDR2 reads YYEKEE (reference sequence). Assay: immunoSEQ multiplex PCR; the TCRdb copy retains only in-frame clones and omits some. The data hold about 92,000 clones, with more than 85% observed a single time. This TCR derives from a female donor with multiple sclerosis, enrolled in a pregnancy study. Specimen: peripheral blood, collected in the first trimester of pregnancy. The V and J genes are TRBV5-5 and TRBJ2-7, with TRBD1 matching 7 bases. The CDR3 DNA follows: TGTGCCAGCAGCTACCGACAGGGATACGAGCAGTACTTT. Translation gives CASSYRQGYEQYF.